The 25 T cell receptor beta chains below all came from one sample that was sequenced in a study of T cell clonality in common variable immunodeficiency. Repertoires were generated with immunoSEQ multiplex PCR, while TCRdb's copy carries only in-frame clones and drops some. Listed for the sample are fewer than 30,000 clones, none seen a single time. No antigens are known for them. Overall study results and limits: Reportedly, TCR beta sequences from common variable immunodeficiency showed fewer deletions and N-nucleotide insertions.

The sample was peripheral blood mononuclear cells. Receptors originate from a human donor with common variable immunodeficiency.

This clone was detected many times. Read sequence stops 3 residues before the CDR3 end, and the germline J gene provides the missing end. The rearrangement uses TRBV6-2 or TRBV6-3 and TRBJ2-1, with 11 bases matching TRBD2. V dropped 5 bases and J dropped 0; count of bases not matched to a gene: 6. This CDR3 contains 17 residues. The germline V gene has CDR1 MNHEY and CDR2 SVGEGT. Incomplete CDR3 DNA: TGTGCCAGCAGTCTCCTAGCGGGGGGTTACTCCTACAATGAG. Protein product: CASSLLAGGYSYNE. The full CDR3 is CASSLLAGGYSYNEQFF.

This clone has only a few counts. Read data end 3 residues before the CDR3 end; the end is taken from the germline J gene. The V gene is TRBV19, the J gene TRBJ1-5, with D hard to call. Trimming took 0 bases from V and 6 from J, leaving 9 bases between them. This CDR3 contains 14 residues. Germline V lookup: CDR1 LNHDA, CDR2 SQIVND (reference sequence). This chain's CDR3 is CASSIDFPGQPQHF. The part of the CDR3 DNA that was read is TGTGCCAGTAGTATAGATTTCCCGGGTCAGCCC. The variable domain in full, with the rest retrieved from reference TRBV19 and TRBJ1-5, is DGGITQSPKYLFRKEGQNVTLSCEQNLNHDAMYWYRQDPGQGLRLIYYSQIVNDFQKGDIAEGYSVSREKKESFPLTVTSAQKNPTAFYLCASSIDFPGQPQHFGDGTRLSIL.

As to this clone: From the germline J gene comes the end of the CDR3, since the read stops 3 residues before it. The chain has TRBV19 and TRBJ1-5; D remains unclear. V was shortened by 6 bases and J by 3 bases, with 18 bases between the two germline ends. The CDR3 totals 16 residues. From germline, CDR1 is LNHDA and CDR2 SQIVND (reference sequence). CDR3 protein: CASRADLRLFNQPQHF. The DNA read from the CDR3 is TGTGCCAGTAGGGCCGATCTCCGCTTATTCAATCAGCCC.

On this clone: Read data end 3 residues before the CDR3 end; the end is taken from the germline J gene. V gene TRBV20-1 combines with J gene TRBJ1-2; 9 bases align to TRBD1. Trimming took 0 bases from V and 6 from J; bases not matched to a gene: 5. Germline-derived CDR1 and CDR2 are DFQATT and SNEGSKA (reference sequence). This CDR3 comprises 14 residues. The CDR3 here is CSARDGDRADGYTF. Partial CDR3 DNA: TGCAGTGCTAGAGACGGGGACAGGGCCGATGGC.

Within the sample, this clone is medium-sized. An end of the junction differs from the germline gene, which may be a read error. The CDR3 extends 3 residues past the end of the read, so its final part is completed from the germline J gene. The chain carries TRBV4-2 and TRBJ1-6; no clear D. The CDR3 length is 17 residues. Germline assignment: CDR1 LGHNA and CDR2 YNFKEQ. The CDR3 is CASSQDCSSSYNSPLHF. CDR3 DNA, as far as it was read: TGCGCCAGCAGCCAAGATTGTTCCAGCTCCTATAATTCACCC.

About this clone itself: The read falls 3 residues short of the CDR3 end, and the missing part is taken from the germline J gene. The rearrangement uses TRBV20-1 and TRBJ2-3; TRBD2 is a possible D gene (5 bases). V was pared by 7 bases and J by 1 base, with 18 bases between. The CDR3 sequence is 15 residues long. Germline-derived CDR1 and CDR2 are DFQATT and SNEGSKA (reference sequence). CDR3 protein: CSDPGEGSGTDTQYF. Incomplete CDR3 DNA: TGCAGTGACCCCGGGGAAGGGAGCGGCACAGATACG.

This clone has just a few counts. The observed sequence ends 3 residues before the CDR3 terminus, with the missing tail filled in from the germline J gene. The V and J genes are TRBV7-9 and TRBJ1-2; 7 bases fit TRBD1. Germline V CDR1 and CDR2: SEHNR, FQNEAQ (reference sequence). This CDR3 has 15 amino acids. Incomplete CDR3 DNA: TGTGCCAGCAGCGTGAGGACAGGTCCGGAGGGGGGC. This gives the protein CASSVRTGPEGG. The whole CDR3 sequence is CASSVRTGPEGGYTF.

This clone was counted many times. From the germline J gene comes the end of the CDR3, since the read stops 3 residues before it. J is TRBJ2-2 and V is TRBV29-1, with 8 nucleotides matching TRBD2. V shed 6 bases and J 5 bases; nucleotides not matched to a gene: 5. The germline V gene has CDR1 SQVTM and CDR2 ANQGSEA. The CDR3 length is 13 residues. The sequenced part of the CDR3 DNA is TGCAGCGTAGGGAGCGGGGGTACCGGGGAG. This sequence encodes CSVGSGGTGE. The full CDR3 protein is CSVGSGGTGELFF.

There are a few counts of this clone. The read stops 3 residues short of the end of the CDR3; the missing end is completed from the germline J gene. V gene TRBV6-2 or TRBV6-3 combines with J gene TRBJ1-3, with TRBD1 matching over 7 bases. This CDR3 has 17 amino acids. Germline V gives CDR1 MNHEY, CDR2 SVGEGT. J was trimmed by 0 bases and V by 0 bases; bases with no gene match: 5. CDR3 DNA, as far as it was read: TGTGCCAGCAGTTACTCACCAGACAGGGACTCTGGAAACACC. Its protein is CASSYSPDRDSGNT. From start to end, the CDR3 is CASSYSPDRDSGNTIYF.

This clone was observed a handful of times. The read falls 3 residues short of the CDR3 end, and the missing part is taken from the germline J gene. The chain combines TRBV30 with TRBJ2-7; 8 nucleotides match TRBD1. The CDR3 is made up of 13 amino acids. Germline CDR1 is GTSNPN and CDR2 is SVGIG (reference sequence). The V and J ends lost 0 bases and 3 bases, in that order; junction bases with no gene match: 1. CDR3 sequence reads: CAWSVGTGYEQYF. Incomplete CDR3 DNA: TGTGCCTGGAGTGTTGGGACAGGCTACGAG.

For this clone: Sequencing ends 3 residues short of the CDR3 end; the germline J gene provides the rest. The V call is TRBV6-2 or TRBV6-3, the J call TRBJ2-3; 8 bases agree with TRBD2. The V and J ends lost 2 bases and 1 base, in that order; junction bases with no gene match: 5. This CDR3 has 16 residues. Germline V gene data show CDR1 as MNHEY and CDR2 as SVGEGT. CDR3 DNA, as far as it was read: TGTGCCAGCAGTTACGGGACTAGTTTCGGCACAGATACG. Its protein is CASSYGTSFGTDT. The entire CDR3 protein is CASSYGTSFGTDTQYF.

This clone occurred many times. The CDR3 bases that were read are TGTGCCAGCAGCTCGGGACAGGGGGCTGAGGCGGATGGC. It specifies CASSSGQGAEADG. The entire CDR3 is CASSSGQGAEADGYTF. The gene calls are TRBV7-6 and TRBJ1-2, with TRBD1 identical over 12 bases. The CDR3 end lies 3 residues beyond the end of the read and is filled in from the germline J gene. V shed 4 bases and J 6 bases; nucleotides not matched to a gene: 9. The CDR3 contains 16 residues. Germline V gene data show CDR1 as SGHVS and CDR2 as FNYEAQ.

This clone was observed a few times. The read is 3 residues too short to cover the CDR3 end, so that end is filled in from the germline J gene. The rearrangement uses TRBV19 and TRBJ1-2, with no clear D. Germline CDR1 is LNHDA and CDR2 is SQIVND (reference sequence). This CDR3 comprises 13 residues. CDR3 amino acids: CASSISPIEGYTF. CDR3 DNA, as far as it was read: TGTGCCAGTAGTATCAGTCCAATTGAGGGC.

CDR3 loop: CAIRQKTGRHEQYF. The DNA read from the CDR3 is TGTGCCATTAGACAGAAAACAGGGAGACACGAG. The gene calls are TRBV2 and TRBJ2-7; a weak D match, TRBD1 (6 bases). The missing CDR3 end, 3 residues past where the read stops, is filled in from the germline J gene. The V gene lost 10 bases and the J gene lost 5 bases, with 21 bases spanning the gap. The CDR3 extends over 14 amino acids. CDR1 is SNHLY, CDR2 FYNNEI, per germline.

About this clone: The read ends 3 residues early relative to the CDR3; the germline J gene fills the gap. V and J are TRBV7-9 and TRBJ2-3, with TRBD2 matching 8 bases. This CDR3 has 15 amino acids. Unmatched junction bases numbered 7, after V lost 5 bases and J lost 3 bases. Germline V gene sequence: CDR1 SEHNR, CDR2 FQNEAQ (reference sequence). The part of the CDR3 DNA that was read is TGTGCCAGCAGCCCCCTCGGGGGGGGGACAGATACG. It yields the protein CASSPLGGGTDT. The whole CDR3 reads CASSPLGGGTDTQYF. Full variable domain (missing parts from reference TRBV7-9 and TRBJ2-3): DTGVSQNPRHKITKRGQNVTFRCDPISEHNRLYWYRQTLGQGPEFLTYFQNEAQLEKSRLLSDRFSAERPKGSFSTLEIQRTEQGDSAMYLCASSPLGGGTDTQYFGPGTRLTVL.

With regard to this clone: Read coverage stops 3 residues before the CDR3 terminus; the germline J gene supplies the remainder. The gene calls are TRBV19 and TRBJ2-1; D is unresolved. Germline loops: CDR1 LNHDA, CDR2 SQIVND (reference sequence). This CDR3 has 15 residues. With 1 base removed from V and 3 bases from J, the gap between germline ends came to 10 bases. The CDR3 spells CASSIAGTRYNEQFF. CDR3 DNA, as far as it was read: TGTGCCAGTAGTATAGCAGGCACCCGCTACAATGAG.

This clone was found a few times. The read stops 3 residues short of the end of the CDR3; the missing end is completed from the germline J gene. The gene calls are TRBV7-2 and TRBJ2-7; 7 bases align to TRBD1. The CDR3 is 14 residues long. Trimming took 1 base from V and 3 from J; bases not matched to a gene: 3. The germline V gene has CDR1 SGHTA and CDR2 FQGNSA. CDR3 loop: CASSLVSGGYEQYF. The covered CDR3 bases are TGTGCCAGCAGCTTAGTCTCAGGGGGCTACGAG. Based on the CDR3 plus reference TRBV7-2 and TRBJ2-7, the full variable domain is GAGVSQSPSNKVTEKGKDVELRCDPISGHTALYWYRQSLGQGLEFLIYFQGNSAPDKSGLPSDRFSAERTGGSVSTLTIQRTQQEDSAVYLCASSLVSGGYEQYFGPGTRLTVT.

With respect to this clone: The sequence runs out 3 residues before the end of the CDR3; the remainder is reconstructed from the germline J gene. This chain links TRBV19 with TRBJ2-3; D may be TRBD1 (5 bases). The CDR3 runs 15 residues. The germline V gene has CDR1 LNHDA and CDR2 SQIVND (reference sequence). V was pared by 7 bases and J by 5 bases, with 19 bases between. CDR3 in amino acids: CASISQVGAGDTQYF. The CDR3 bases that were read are TGTGCCAGTATCTCCCAGGTAGGGGCAGGAGATACG.

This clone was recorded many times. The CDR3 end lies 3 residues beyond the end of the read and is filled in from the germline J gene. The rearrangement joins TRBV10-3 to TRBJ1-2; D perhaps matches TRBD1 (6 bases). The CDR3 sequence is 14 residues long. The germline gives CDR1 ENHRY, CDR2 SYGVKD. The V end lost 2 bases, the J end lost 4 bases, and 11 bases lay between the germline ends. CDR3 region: CAISEGDTSYGYTF. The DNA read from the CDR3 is TGTGCCATCAGTGAGGGGGACACTTCCTATGGC.

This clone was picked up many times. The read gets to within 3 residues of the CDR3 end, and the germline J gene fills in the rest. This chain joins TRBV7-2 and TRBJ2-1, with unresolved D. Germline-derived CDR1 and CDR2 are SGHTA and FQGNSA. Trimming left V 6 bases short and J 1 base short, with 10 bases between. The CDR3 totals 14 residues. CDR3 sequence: CASRHPSSYNEQFF. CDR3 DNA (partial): TGTGCCAGCAGACACCCTTCATCCTACAATGAG.

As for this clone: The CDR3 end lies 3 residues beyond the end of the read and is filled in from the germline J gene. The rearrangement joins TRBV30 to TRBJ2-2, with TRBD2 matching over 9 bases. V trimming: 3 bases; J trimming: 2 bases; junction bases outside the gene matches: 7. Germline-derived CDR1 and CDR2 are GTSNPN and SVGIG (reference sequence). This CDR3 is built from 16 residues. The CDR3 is CAWRDWRGGNTGELFF. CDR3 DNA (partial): TGTGCCTGGAGAGATTGGCGGGGGGGCAACACCGGGGAG. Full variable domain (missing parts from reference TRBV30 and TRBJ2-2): SQTIHQWPATLVQPVGSPLSLECTVEGTSNPNLYWYRQAAGRGLQLLFYSVGIGQISSEVPQNLSASRPQDRQFILSSKKLLLSDSGFYLCAWRDWRGGNTGELFFGEGSRLTVL.

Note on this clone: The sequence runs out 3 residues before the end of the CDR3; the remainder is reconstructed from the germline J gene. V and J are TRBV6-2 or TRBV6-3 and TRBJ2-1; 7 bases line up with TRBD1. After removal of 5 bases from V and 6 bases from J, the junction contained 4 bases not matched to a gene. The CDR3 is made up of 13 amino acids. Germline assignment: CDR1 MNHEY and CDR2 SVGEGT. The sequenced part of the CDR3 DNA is TGTGCCAGCAGTCTGGACAGGTCCAATGAG. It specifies CASSLDRSNE. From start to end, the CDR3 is CASSLDRSNEQFF.

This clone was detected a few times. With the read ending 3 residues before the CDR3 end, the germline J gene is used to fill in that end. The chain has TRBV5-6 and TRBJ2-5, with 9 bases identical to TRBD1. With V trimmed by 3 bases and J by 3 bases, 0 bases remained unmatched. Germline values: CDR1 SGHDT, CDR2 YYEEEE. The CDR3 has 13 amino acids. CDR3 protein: CASSWDREETQYF. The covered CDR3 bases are TGTGCCAGCAGCTGGGACAGGGAAGAGACC.

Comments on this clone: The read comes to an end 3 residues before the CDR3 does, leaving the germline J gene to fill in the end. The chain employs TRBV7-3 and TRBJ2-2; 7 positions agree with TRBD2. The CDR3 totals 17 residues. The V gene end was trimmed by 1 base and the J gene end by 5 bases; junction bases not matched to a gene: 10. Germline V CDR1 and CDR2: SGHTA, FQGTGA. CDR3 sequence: CASSLNPSGVRTGELFF. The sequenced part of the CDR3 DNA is TGTGCCAGCAGCTTAAACCCCAGCGGGGTGAGAACCGGGGAG.

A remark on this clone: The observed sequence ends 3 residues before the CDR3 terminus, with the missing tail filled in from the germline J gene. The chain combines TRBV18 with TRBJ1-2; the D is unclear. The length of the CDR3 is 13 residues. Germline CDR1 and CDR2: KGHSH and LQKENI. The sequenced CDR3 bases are TGTGCCAGCTCACCACCGCACAATGCCGGC. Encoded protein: CASSPPHNAG. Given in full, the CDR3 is CASSPPHNAGYTF.